These 23 T cell receptor beta chains came from one sample sequenced in a study of control samples from healthy donors and cancer patients. Assay: immunoSEQ multiplex PCR; the TCRdb copy retains only in-frame clones and omits some. The profile shows around 130,000 clones, approximately 89% of them singletons. The sequenced sample consisted of PBMCs. All receptors come from a man aged 50-59 years with head and neck cancer.

The genes are TRBV24-1 and TRBJ1-2, with D perhaps TRBD1 (6 bases). The V end lost 3 bases, the J end lost 14 bases, and 18 bases lay between the germline ends. The CDR3 totals 13 residues. Germline assignment: CDR1 KGHDR and CDR2 SFDVKD. The DNA of the CDR3 is TGTGCCACCAGTGATACCTTGGACAGACCTCTGACCTTC. Its protein product is CATSDTLDRPLTF.

The chain combines TRBV14 with TRBJ2-7; D is unresolved. From germline, CDR1 is SGHDN and CDR2 FVKESK. CDR3 size: 22 residues. Trimming removed 0 bases at V and 3 bases at J, with 33 bases between. The CDR3 nucleotides are TGTGCCAGCAGCCAAGATCCCGACCCTCGAAATCCTATGTGGGGTTTCCACTACGAGCAGTACTTC. Protein product: CASSQDPDPRNPMWGFHYEQYF.

The chain recombines TRBV6-5 with TRBJ1-2, with a tentative D call TRBD1 (5 bases). Germline V gene sequence: CDR1 MNHEY, CDR2 SVGAGI. The V end lost 0 bases, the J end lost 8 bases, and 13 bases lay between the germline ends. The CDR3 covers 14 residues. CDR3 DNA sequence: TGTGCCAGCAGTTACTCGAGGCAGGGAATCGGCTACACCTTC. This translates into CASSYSRQGIGYTF.

V usage is TRBV24-1 and J usage is TRBJ2-5; 8 nucleotides agree with TRBD1. The CDR3 contains 11 residues. The V and J ends lost 9 bases and 7 bases, in that order; junction bases with no gene match: 3. The germline gives CDR1 KGHDR, CDR2 SFDVKD. CDR3 protein: CATGQGRTQYF. CDR3 nucleotide sequence: TGTGCCACCGGACAGGGCCGGACCCAGTACTTC.

This chain links TRBV27 with TRBJ1-1; TRBD1 aligns across 7 bases. V trimming: 5 bases; J trimming: 8 bases; junction bases outside the gene matches: 11. This CDR3 region has 14 residues. Germline CDR1 MNHEY, CDR2 SMNVEV (reference sequence). CDR3 sequence: CASSMTGIISEAFF. CDR3 sequence (DNA): TGTGCCAGCAGTATGACAGGGATCATATCGGAAGCTTTCTTT.

V and J are TRBV19 and TRBJ2-7; 8 nucleotides agree with TRBD1. There are 14 residues in the CDR3. Germline V gives CDR1 LNHDA, CDR2 SQIVND (reference sequence). V dropped 3 bases and J dropped 4; count of bases not matched to a gene: 5. For the CDR3, the DNA is TGTGCCAGTAGTATGACAGGGGAGCCGTACGAGCAGTACTTC. This gives the protein CASSMTGEPYEQYF. The full variable domain, in which reference TRBV19 and TRBJ2-7 provide the parts outside the CDR3, is DGGITQSPKYLFRKEGQNVTLSCEQNLNHDAMYWYRQDPGQGLRLIYYSQIVNDFQKGDIAEGYSVSREKKESFPLTVTSAQKNPTAFYLCASSMTGEPYEQYFGPGTRLTVT.

This rearrangement joins TRBV5-5 to TRBJ1-5, with D unresolved. The CDR3 is made up of 15 amino acids. The germline V gene encodes CDR1 SGHKS and CDR2 YYEKEE (reference sequence). Trimming shortened V by 4 bases and J by 0 bases, and 11 bases separated the two germline ends. CDR3 sequence: CASSLSVNSNQPQHF. CDR3 nucleotide sequence: TGTGCCAGCAGCCTAAGCGTAAATAGCAATCAGCCCCAGCATTTT.

The J gene is TRBJ2-5, the V gene TRBV7-2; possibly TRBD1 for D (5 bases). The V end was cut by 5 bases, the J end by 2 bases, with 9 bases between. In germline, CDR1 is SGHTA, CDR2 FQGNSA. The CDR3 consists of 13 residues. CDR3 coding DNA: TGTGCCAGCAGCAAGGACATACAAGAGACCCAGTACTTC. Its protein product is CASSKDIQETQYF.

This chain uses TRBV19 with TRBJ2-1; perhaps TRBD1 as D (6 bases). Trimming stripped 7 bases from V and 5 bases from J, with 12 bases between. CDR1 is LNHDA and CDR2 is SQIVND in the germline V gene (reference sequence). CDR3 size: 13 residues. As DNA, the CDR3 is TGTGCCAGTATGGCACAGGGAGACAATGAGCAGTTCTTC. Protein product: CASMAQGDNEQFF.

This chain links TRBV6-5 with TRBJ1-1; TRBD1 aligns across 11 bases. The length of the CDR3 is 13 residues. V lost 8 bases, J lost 4 bases, and 3 bases stayed unmatched. The germline V gene has CDR1 MNHEY and CDR2 SVGAGI. In nucleotides, the CDR3 is TGTGCCAGCCTAGGGACAGGGGGCACTGAAGCTTTCTTT. This encodes CASLGTGGTEAFF.

This rearrangement joins TRBV5-1 to TRBJ2-1, with 11 nucleotides matching TRBD2. CDR1 is SGHRS and CDR2 is YFSETQ in the germline V gene. The CDR3 contains 15 residues. V shed 3 bases and J 5 bases; nucleotides not matched to a gene: 4. The CDR3 reads CASSYLAGGNNEQFF. CDR3 coding DNA: TGCGCCAGCAGCTATTTAGCGGGAGGGAACAATGAGCAGTTCTTC.

The V call is TRBV7-8, the J call TRBJ1-5, with unresolved D. Trimming shortened V by 2 bases and J by 6 bases, and 5 bases separated the two germline ends. There are 12 residues in the CDR3. CDR1 is SGHVS and CDR2 is FQNEAQ in the germline V gene. The CDR3 loop reads CASSLQSQPQHF. For the CDR3, the DNA is TGTGCCAGCAGCTTACAAAGTCAGCCCCAGCATTTT. Complete variable domain (other parts from reference TRBV7-8 and TRBJ1-5): GAGVSQSPRYKVAKRGQDVALRCDPISGHVSLFWYQQALGQGPEFLTYFQNEAQLDKSGLPSDRFFAERPEGSVSTLKIQRTQQEDSAVYLCASSLQSQPQHFGDGTRLSIL.

V is TRBV15 and J is TRBJ1-2, with D uncertain. Germline V gene sequence: CDR1 LNHNV, CDR2 YYDKDF (reference sequence). The CDR3 is 13 residues long. Trimming stripped 0 bases from V and 3 bases from J, with 5 bases between. The CDR3 DNA is TGTGCCACCAGCAGAGATAAGTACTATGGCTACACCTTC. Protein: CATSRDKYYGYTF. The whole variable domain, remainder taken from reference TRBV15 and TRBJ1-2, is DAMVIQNPRYQVTQFGKPVTLSCSQTLNHNVMYWYQQKSSQAPKLLFHYYDKDFNNEADTPDNFQSRRPNTSFCFLDIRSPGLGDTAMYLCATSRDKYYGYTFGSGTRLTVV.

The CDR3 sequence is CASTPGTGGEKLFF. In nucleotides, the CDR3 is TGCGCCAGCACCCCCGGGACAGGAGGAGAAAAACTGTTTTTT. V gene TRBV10-2 combines with J gene TRBJ1-4, with 8 bases matching TRBD1. The CDR3 has 14 residues. With 7 bases clipped from V and 8 bases from J, the junction kept 9 bases outside the gene matches. In germline, CDR1 is WSHSY, CDR2 SAAADI.

V is TRBV9 and J is TRBJ1-4, with D perhaps TRBD1 (5 bases). Trimming cost V 0 bases and J 4 bases, with 13 bases left between them. Per germline, CDR1 SGDLS and CDR2 YYNGEE. CDR3 length: 16 amino acids. CDR3 protein: CASSVGDRAFNEKLFF. In DNA, the CDR3 is TGTGCCAGCAGCGTAGGGGACCGAGCTTTTAATGAAAAACTGTTTTTT.

The chain combines TRBV6-6 with TRBJ2-7; TRBD1 matches at 8 bases. V lost 1 base, J lost 2 bases, and 4 bases stayed unmatched. Germline-derived CDR1 and CDR2 are MNHNY and SVGAGI (reference sequence). This CDR3 spans 15 amino acids. CDR3 loop: CASSYLGQVAYEQYF. The CDR3 nucleotides read TGTGCCAGCAGTTACTTGGGACAGGTTGCCTACGAGCAGTACTTC.

The rearrangement links TRBV3-1 (or the pseudogene TRBV3-2) to TRBJ2-7, with 14 positions matching TRBD2. Germline assignment: CDR1 LGHDT and CDR2 YNNKEL (reference sequence). This CDR3 has 15 residues. V trimming: 5 bases; J trimming: 3 bases; junction bases outside the gene matches: 3. Here the CDR3 reads CASSWGLAGVYEQYF. The CDR3 DNA reads as TGTGCCAGCAGCTGGGGACTAGCGGGGGTCTACGAGCAGTACTTC.

The CDR3 spells CASSLAGGAYEQYF. CDR3 nucleotides: TGTGCCAGCAGCTTAGCGGGCGGGGCCTACGAGCAGTACTTC. The V and J genes are TRBV11-2 and TRBJ2-7, with TRBD2 as a possible D gene (6 bases). V dropped 1 base and J dropped 2 bases, with 9 bases sitting between them. CDR3 length: 14 residues. CDR1 is SGHAT and CDR2 is FQNNGV in the germline V gene.

The genes are TRBV5-6 and TRBJ1-4, with 8 bases fitting TRBD1. This CDR3 region has 18 residues. Germline V lookup: CDR1 SGHDT, CDR2 YYEEEE. V gave up 4 bases and J gave up 1 base; unmatched junction bases: 12. The CDR3 spells CASSRRDRRVETNEKLFF. In DNA form, the CDR3 reads TGTGCCAGCAGCCGCCGGGACAGGAGAGTGGAAACTAATGAAAAACTGTTTTTT.

J is TRBJ2-5 and V is TRBV7-2; 9 bases line up with TRBD2. V lost 3 bases, J lost 2 bases, and 10 bases stayed unmatched. Germline loops: CDR1 SGHTA, CDR2 FQGNSA. The CDR3 spans 17 residues. As DNA, the CDR3 is TGTGCCAGCAGCTTCCCTAGCGGGAAGAGAAGACAAGAGACCCAGTACTTC. Protein product: CASSFPSGKRRQETQYF.

This clone was detected once. This rearrangement joins TRBV7-2 to TRBJ2-2, with TRBD2 matching over 7 bases. There are 16 residues in the CDR3. J gave up 1 base and V 7 bases, and 9 bases lay outside the gene matches. Germline-derived CDR1 and CDR2 are SGHTA and FQGNSA. In nucleotides, the CDR3 is TGTGCCAGCACCCGACGAGGGGAGGGGAACACCGGGGAGCTGTTTTTT. Protein product: CASTRRGEGNTGELFF.

The chain has TRBV4-1 and TRBJ2-7; 8 bases line up with TRBD1. The germline CDR1 and CDR2 sequences are MGHRA and YSYEKL. V lost 1 base, J lost 7 bases, and 6 bases stayed unmatched. The CDR3 totals 14 residues. The CDR3 spells CASSQGQGAREQYF. DNA for the CDR3: TGCGCCAGCAGCCAAGGCCAGGGGGCAAGGGAGCAGTACTTC.

This clone appeared a single time. J is TRBJ1-1 and V is TRBV28; no clear D gene. The V gene's germline CDR1 is MDHEN and CDR2 SYDVKM. V dropped 5 bases and J dropped 1 base, with 20 bases sitting between them. The CDR3 extends over 17 amino acids. The CDR3 DNA reads as TGTGCCAGCAGTGCCCCGGCTTTGGCAGACCAGAACACTGAAGCTTTCTTT. Encoded protein: CASSAPALADQNTEAFF.